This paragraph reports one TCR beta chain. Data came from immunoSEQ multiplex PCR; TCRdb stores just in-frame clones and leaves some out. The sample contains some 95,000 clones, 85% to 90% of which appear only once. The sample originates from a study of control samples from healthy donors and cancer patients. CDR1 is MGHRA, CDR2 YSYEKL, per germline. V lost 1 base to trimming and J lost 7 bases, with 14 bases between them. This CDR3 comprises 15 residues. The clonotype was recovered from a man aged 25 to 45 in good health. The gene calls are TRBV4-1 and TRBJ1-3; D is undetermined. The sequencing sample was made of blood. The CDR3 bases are TGCGCCAGCAGCCAAGGGGGAGCGAGGTCCAACACCATATATTTT. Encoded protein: CASSQGGARSNTIYF.